Shown below are 29 T cell receptor beta chains from a single sample sequenced in a study of spatial heterogeneity in lung cancer. Time point in this sample: sample taken at primary tumor resection. Tumor, nontumor lung or frozen PBMC supplied whole RNA, sequenced without sorting. TCRdb reprocessed the 5' RACE reads via MiXCR and lists one record per CDR3 protein. Of around 60,000 distinct CDR3 sequences in the sample, about 8% are singletons; the top ten hold roughly 16%. The input for sequencing was PBMCs, taken at surgery. All receptors derive from a female donor with early-stage non-small cell lung cancer.

The table lists this clonotype with many counts. The V call is TRBV5-1, the J call TRBJ2-7; the match to TRBD1 covers 8 bases. The germline V gene encodes CDR1 SGHRS and CDR2 YFSETQ. The CDR3 has 14 residues. The V and J ends lost 0 bases and 1 base, in that order; junction bases with no gene match: 0. The DNA of the CDR3 is TGCGCCAGCAGCTTGGGACAGGGGTCCTACGAGCAGTACGTC. It translates to CASSLGQGSYEQYV.

This clonotype was detected ten times or more. V is TRBV11-3 and J is TRBJ2-1; D is unresolved. CDR1 SGHNT and CDR2 YENEEA come from the germline V gene. The CDR3 runs 13 residues. V was cut by 2 bases and J by 2 bases, with 4 bases left in between. The CDR3 DNA sequence: TGTGCCAGCAGCTTAAATGCCTACAATGAGCAGTTCTTC. This codes for CASSLNAYNEQFF. Full variable domain (missing parts from reference TRBV11-3 and TRBJ2-1): EAGVVQSPRYKIIEKKQPVAFWCNPISGHNTLYWYLQNLGQGPELLIRYENEEAVDDSQLPKDRFSAERLKGVDSTLKIQPAELGDSAVYLCASSLNAYNEQFFGPGTRLTVL.

This clonotype showed up many times. This chain connects TRBV12-3 or TRBV12-4 to TRBJ1-2; possible D gene TRBD1, 6 bases. Trimming stripped 1 base from V and 3 bases from J, with 9 bases between. CDR3 length equals 14 residues. Written as DNA, the CDR3 is TGTGCCAGCAGTTTAGGCGGGGGCTACTATGGCTACACCTTC. Encoded protein: CASSLGGGYYGYTF.

The V gene is TRBV5-6, the J gene TRBJ2-5; 8 bases fit TRBD2. This CDR3 has 14 residues. The V gene's germline CDR1 is SGHDT and CDR2 YYEEEE. V shed 5 bases and J 0 bases; nucleotides not matched to a gene: 3. CDR3 sequence (DNA): TGTGCCAGCAGTCGACTAGCGCACCAAGAGACCCAGTACTTC. This translates into CASSRLAHQETQYF.

The chain links TRBV10-3 to TRBJ1-4; 7 nucleotides align to TRBD1. The CDR3 is made up of 14 amino acids. J was trimmed by 4 bases and V by 3 bases; bases with no gene match: 2. Per the germline V gene, CDR1 is ENHRY and CDR2 is SYGVKD. The DNA for the CDR3 is TGTGCCATCAGTGAAAGACAGGGTAATGAAAAACTGTTTTTT. It translates to CAISERQGNEKLFF.

This clonotype was picked up a small number of times. The J gene is TRBJ1-2, the V gene TRBV28; 9 bases are a match to TRBD1. Germline loops: CDR1 MDHEN, CDR2 SYDVKM. The CDR3 spans 14 residues. Unmatched junction bases numbered 7, after V lost 5 bases and J lost 6 bases. CDR3 sequence (DNA): TGTGCCAGCAGTCCGGGGACAGGGTTAGATGGCTACACCTTC. It encodes CASSPGTGLDGYTF.

This chain uses TRBV20-1 with TRBJ1-1; unclear D gene. The CDR3 length is 13 residues. Trimming removed 6 bases at V and 5 bases at J, with 16 bases between. Per the germline V gene, CDR1 is DFQATT and CDR2 is SNEGSKA (reference sequence). The CDR3 region has the DNA TGCAGTGCCCTGGGTCGGGGTTGGACTGAAGCTTTCTTT. Its translation is CSALGRGWTEAFF.

V is TRBV13 and J is TRBJ2-2; possibly TRBD2 for D (6 bases). The ends were cut back, 0 bases at V and 1 base at J, with 9 bases in the middle. This CDR3 has 16 amino acids. Germline CDR1 PRHDT, CDR2 FYEKMQ (reference sequence). CDR3 coding DNA: TGTGCCAGCAGCTTAGGCTTAGCGGTGAACACCGGGGAGCTGTTTTTT. As protein: CASSLGLAVNTGELFF.

The table lists this clonotype with a few counts. The J gene is TRBJ1-6, the V gene TRBV5-1, with a tentative D call TRBD1 (6 bases). V lost 4 bases, J lost 7 bases, and 12 bases lay in between. There are 14 residues in the CDR3. The V gene's germline CDR1 is SGHRS and CDR2 YFSETQ. The CDR3 protein is CASSQQGWNSPLHF. The DNA for the CDR3 is TGCGCCAGCAGCCAACAGGGCTGGAATTCACCCCTCCACTTT. The whole variable domain, filled in from reference TRBV5-1 and TRBJ1-6, reads KAGVTQTPRYLIKTRGQQVTLSCSPISGHRSVSWYQQTPGQGLQFLFEYFSETQRNKGNFPGRFSGRQFSNSRSEMNVSTLELGDSALYLCASSQQGWNSPLHFGNGTRLTVT.

Of note for this clonotype: A much larger clone lies a single base off, so this may be a read error. The chain employs TRBV12-3 or TRBV12-4 and TRBJ2-1; perhaps TRBD1 as D (6 bases). This CDR3 has 14 residues. The CDR3 region is CASRGRDTYNEQLF. CDR3 bases: TGTGCCAGTAGGGGCAGGGACACCTACAATGAGCAGCTCTTC.

The gene calls are TRBV6-2 or TRBV6-3 and TRBJ1-4; the D is unclear. The germline V and J ends were trimmed by 7 bases and 8 bases, with 14 bases remaining between them. The CDR3 contains 13 residues. From germline, CDR1 is MNHEY and CDR2 SVGEGT. CDR3: CASNGDVVEKLFF. CDR3 bases: TGTGCCAGCAATGGAGACGTTGTCGAAAAACTGTTTTTT.

This clonotype was counted many times. This chain links TRBV6-4 with TRBJ1-5, with D unresolved. The germline V gene encodes CDR1 MRHNA and CDR2 SNTAGT. This CDR3 comprises 15 residues. The V end was cut by 7 bases, the J end by 4 bases, with 17 bases between. This CDR3 is CASTRVAGRNQPQHF. DNA of the CDR3: TGTGCCAGCACCCGGGTGGCGGGGAGGAATCAGCCCCAGCATTTT.

This clonotype has just a few counts. The genes are TRBV29-1 and TRBJ2-5, with 8 bases that match TRBD1. V was clipped by 0 bases and J by 3 bases; unmatched bases: 9. CDR1 SQVTM and CDR2 ANQGSEA come from the germline V gene. This CDR3 comprises 16 residues. CDR3 DNA: TGCAGCGTTGAAGATCGGACCAGACAGGGGAAAGAGACCCAGTACTTC. Translating it yields CSVEDRTRQGKETQYF. Filled out from reference TRBV29-1 and TRBJ2-5, the complete variable domain reads SAVISQKPSRDICQRGTSLTIQCQVDSQVTMMFWYRQQPGQSLTLIATANQGSEATYESGFVIDKFPISRPNLTFSTLTVSNMSPEDSSIYLCSVEDRTRQGKETQYFGPGTRLLVL.

In its sample, this clonotype was seen many times. The chain combines TRBV28 with TRBJ1-2, with 8 bases fitting TRBD1. The V gene end was trimmed by 7 bases and the J gene end by 6 bases; junction bases not matched to a gene: 13. From germline, CDR1 is MDHEN and CDR2 SYDVKM. The CDR3 is 15 amino acids. CDR3 sequence: CASTLPRGPLHGYTF. CDR3 coding DNA: TGTGCCAGCACCCTTCCCAGGGGGCCCCTACATGGCTACACCTTC.

The chain recombines TRBV5-1 with TRBJ1-1, with no clear D. In germline, CDR1 is SGHRS, CDR2 YFSETQ. The germline V and J ends were trimmed by 6 bases and 7 bases, with 16 bases remaining between them. This CDR3 is built from 13 residues. As DNA, the CDR3 is TGCGCCAGCATATCCGCGGGTGAGGGTGAAGCTTTCTTT. Amino acid sequence: CASISAGEGEAFF.

The chain couples TRBV2 to TRBJ1-4; D unresolved. In germline, CDR1 is SNHLY, CDR2 FYNNEI. With 7 bases removed from V and 5 bases from J, the gap between germline ends came to 17 bases. The CDR3 totals 15 residues. The DNA for the CDR3 is TGTGCCAGCAATCGCGGAGGAACAGACAATGAAAAACTGTTTTTT. Protein product: CASNRGGTDNEKLFF.

This clonotype has a handful of counts. The chain is built from TRBV7-7 and TRBJ1-4; D not certain. Germline V lookup: CDR1 SSHAT, CDR2 FNYEAQ (reference sequence). This CDR3 has 13 residues. CDR3: CATSGSANEKLFF. The CDR3 DNA sequence: TGTGCTACCTCCGGCTCGGCTAATGAAAAACTGTTTTTT.

The chain combines TRBV7-8 with TRBJ2-1, with a weak D call TRBD2 (5 bases). CDR1 and CDR2 (germline): SGHVS, FQNEAQ. The CDR3 runs to 13 residues. The V and J ends lost 4 bases and 4 bases respectively, with 8 bases between them. The DNA of the CDR3 is TGTGCCAGCAGCTCCCCGGGGTACAATGAGCAGTTCTTC. Its translation: CASSSPGYNEQFF.

This clonotype was seen ten or more times. The chain carries TRBV24-1 and TRBJ1-2, with D perhaps matching TRBD1 (5 bases). Germline CDR1 KGHDR, CDR2 SFDVKD. Trimming left V 5 bases short and J 6 bases short, with 9 bases between. The CDR3 sequence is 12 residues long. The CDR3 region has the DNA TGTGCCACCAGTGCAGGGCATAATGGCTACACCTTC. Protein sequence: CATSAGHNGYTF.

The chain has TRBV28 and TRBJ1-5; 7 nucleotides agree with TRBD1. The CDR3 totals 15 residues. Germline-derived CDR1 and CDR2 are MDHEN and SYDVKM. V dropped 5 bases and J dropped 0; count of bases not matched to a gene: 4. The CDR3 DNA sequence: TGTGCCAGCAGTCCGGGACAGTATAGCAATCAGCCCCAGCATTTT. This translates into CASSPGQYSNQPQHF.

This clonotype was picked up many times. The chain has TRBV28 and TRBJ1-1; TRBD1 aligns across 7 bases. Germline lookup yields CDR1 MDHEN and CDR2 SYDVKM. The ends lost 11 bases at V and 5 bases at J; junction bases unmatched: 11. The CDR3 contains 13 residues. The CDR3 is CAERGRGLTEAFF. The CDR3 DNA reads as TGTGCCGAGCGGGGCAGGGGGTTGACTGAAGCTTTCTTT.

As concerns this clonotype: This clone may be a read error of a much larger clone one base away. The CDR3 bases are TGCGCCAGCAGCCGGACTAGCGGGCCCTCCGGGCGGTACTTC. Translated, it gives CASSRTSGPSGRYF. This chain connects TRBV5-1 to TRBJ2-7; 11 bases match TRBD2. This CDR3 contains 14 residues. Per germline, CDR1 SGHRS and CDR2 YFSETQ. V trimming: 4 bases; J trimming: 12 bases; junction bases outside the gene matches: 12.

This clonotype has just a few counts. The CDR3 region is CASSLASESPDTQYF. The DNA of the CDR3 is TGTGCCAGCAGCTTGGCTAGTGAGAGCCCGGATACGCAGTATTTT. This chain uses TRBV5-6 with TRBJ2-3; D is unresolved. The CDR3 sequence is 15 residues long. Trimming shortened V by 0 bases and J by 6 bases, and 14 bases separated the two germline ends. Germline V gene lookup returns CDR1 SGHDT and CDR2 YYEEEE.

This clonotype was found many times. The rearrangement uses TRBV6-2 or TRBV6-3 and TRBJ2-7, with D unresolved. The germline V gene encodes CDR1 MNHEY and CDR2 SVGEGT. This CDR3 region has 16 residues. V lost 5 bases and J lost 6, with 23 bases in between. This CDR3 is CASSPFGVGSFVEQYF. CDR3 DNA: TGTGCCAGCAGTCCCTTTGGGGTGGGGTCCTTCGTCGAGCAGTACTTC.

This clonotype was counted at least ten times. V is TRBV6-6 and J is TRBJ2-7; D is possibly TRBD1 (5 bases). This CDR3 spans 13 amino acids. Germline CDR1 and CDR2: MNHNY and SVGAGI (reference sequence). V was pared by 2 bases and J by 6 bases, with 11 bases between. The CDR3 sequence: CASSYGAGIEQYF. CDR3 bases: TGTGCCAGCAGTTACGGTGCAGGGATCGAGCAGTACTTC.

Only a few counts were recorded for this clonotype. V is TRBV12-3 or TRBV12-4 and J is TRBJ1-4; 7 nucleotides match TRBD1. This CDR3 spans 13 amino acids. Trimming removed 7 bases from V and 6 bases from J; junction bases left unmatched: 5. CDR3 sequence reads: CASKGGADEKLFF. CDR3 DNA: TGTGCCAGCAAAGGGGGCGCAGATGAAAAACTGTTTTTT.

This clonotype was picked up a small number of times. CDR3 residues: CASSPRRFGDTQYF. The CDR3 DNA reads as TGCGCCAGCAGCCCCCGGAGGTTTGGAGATACGCAGTATTTT. V and J are TRBV5-1 and TRBJ2-3; tentatively, D is TRBD2 (5 bases). This CDR3 has 14 amino acids. Germline values: CDR1 SGHRS, CDR2 YFSETQ. Between the trimmed V and J ends, which lost 4 bases and 5 bases, there was a span of 14 bases.

This clonotype was seen a few times. V usage is TRBV6-1 and J usage is TRBJ2-5, with D uncertain. The V gene's germline CDR1 is MNHNS and CDR2 SASEGT. Trimming removed 4 bases at V and 4 bases at J, with 4 bases between. CDR3 size: 11 residues. Here the CDR3 reads CASSGTETQYF. The CDR3 DNA reads TGTGCCAGCAGTGGGACAGAGACCCAGTACTTC.

A few counts support this clonotype. The chain carries TRBV28 and TRBJ1-6, with D unclear. V lost 3 bases and J 9 bases, leaving 12 bases between the germline ends. This CDR3 is 14 amino acids long. Per germline, CDR1 MDHEN and CDR2 SYDVKM. The DNA for the CDR3 is TGTGCCAGCAGTTTTTTTGCAAAGGGTTCACCCCTCCACTTT. Its translation is CASSFFAKGSPLHF.